This TCR beta chain was captured by sequencing in a study of cytomegalovirus exposure and HLA in healthy donors. Libraries were prepared by immunoSEQ multiplex PCR; TCRdb keeps only in-frame clonotypes and omits some of them. This sample has under 200,000 clones, with about 86% found just once. V trimming: 4 bases; J trimming: 3 bases; junction bases outside the gene matches: 3. CDR3 size: 13 residues. CDR1 SGHNT and CDR2 YENEEA come from the germline V gene. Comment on this clone: No antigen is known for it.

Regarding the study as a whole: Whilst most TCR sequences proved rare, a subset of public TCRs occurred across many donors.

The sequenced material came from PBMCs. The chain carries TRBV11-3 and TRBJ2-7; 7 nucleotides match TRBD1. The clonotype comes from a young woman in good health and CMV-seronegative. The CDR3 loop reads CASSSGDSYEQYF. As DNA, the CDR3 is TGTGCCAGCAGCTCCGGGGACAGCTACGAGCAGTACTTC.